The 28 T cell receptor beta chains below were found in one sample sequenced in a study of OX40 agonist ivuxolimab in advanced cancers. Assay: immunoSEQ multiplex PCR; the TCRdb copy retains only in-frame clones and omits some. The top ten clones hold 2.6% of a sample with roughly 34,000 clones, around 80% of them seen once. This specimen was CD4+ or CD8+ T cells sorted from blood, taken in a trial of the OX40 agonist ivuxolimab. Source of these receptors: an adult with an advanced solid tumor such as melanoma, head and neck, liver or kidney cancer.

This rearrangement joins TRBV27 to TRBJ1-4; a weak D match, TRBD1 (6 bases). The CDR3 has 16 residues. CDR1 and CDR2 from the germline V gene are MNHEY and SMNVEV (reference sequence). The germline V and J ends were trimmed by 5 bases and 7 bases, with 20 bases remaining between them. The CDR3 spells CASSPRGGTRVEKLFF. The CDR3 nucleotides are TGTGCCAGCAGTCCCAGGGGTGGCACGAGGGTTGAAAAACTGTTTTTT.

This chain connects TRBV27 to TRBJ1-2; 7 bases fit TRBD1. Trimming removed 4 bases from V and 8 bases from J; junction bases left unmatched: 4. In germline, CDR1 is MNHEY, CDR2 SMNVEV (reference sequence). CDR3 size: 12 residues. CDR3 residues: CASSSRGGGYTF. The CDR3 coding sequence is TGTGCCAGCAGTTCCAGGGGGGGCGGCTACACCTTC.

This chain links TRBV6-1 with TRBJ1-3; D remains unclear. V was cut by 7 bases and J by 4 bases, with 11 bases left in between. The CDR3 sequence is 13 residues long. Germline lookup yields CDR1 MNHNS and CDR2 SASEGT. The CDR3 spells CASTGNSGNTIYF. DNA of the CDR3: TGTGCCAGCACGGGTAATTCGGGAAACACCATATATTTT.

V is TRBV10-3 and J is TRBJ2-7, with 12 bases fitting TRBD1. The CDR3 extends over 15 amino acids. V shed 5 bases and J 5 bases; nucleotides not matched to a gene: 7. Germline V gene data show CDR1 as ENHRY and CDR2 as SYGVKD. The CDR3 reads CAISPSGTGGHEQYF. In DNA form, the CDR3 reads TGTGCCATCAGTCCTTCCGGGACAGGGGGCCACGAGCAGTACTTC.

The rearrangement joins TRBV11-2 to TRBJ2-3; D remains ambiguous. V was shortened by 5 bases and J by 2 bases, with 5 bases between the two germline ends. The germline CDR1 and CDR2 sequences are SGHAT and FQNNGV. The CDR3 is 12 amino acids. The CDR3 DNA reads TGTGCCAGCAGCCGCTACACAGATACGCAGTATTTT. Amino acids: CASSRYTDTQYF.

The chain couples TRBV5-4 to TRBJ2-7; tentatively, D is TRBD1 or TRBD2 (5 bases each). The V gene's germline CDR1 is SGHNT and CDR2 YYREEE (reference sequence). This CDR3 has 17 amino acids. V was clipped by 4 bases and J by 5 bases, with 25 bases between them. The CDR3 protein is CASSDLRVGRGAHEQYF. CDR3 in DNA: TGTGCCAGCAGCGATCTGAGGGTGGGGAGAGGGGCCCACGAGCAGTACTTC.

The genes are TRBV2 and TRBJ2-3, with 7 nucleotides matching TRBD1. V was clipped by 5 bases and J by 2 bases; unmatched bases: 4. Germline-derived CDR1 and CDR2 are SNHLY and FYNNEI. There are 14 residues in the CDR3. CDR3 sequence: CASSNGQVTDTQYF. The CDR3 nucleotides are TGTGCCAGCAGTAATGGACAGGTCACAGATACGCAGTATTTT.

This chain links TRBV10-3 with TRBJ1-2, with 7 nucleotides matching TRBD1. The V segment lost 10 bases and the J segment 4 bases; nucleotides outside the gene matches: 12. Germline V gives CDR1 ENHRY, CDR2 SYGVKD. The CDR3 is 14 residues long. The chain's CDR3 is CASRGGRGIYGYTF. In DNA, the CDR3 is TGTGCCAGCAGAGGGGGCAGAGGGATCTATGGCTACACCTTC.

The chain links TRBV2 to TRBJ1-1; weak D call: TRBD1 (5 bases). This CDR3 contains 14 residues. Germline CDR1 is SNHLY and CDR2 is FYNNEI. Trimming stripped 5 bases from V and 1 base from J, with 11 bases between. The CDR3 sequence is CASSWTSGNTEAFF. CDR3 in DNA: TGTGCCAGCAGTTGGACATCAGGGAACACTGAAGCTTTCTTT.

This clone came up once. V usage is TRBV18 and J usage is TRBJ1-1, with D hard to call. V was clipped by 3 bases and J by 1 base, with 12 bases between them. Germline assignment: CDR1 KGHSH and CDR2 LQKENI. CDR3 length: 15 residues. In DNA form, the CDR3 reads TGTGCCAGCTCACCTCCGGACGGGCGGAACACTGAAGCTTTCTTT. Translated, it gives CASSPPDGRNTEAFF.

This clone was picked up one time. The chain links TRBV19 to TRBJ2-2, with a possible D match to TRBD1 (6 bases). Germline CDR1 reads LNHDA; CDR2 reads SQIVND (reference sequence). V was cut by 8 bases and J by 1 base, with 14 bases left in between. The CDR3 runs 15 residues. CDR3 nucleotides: TGTGCCAGTTCTACAGGGACCATGAACACCGGGGAGCTGTTTTTT. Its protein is CASSTGTMNTGELFF. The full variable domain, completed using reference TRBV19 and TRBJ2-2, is DGGITQSPKYLFRKEGQNVTLSCEQNLNHDAMYWYRQDPGQGLRLIYYSQIVNDFQKGDIAEGYSVSREKKESFPLTVTSAQKNPTAFYLCASSTGTMNTGELFFGEGSRLTVL.

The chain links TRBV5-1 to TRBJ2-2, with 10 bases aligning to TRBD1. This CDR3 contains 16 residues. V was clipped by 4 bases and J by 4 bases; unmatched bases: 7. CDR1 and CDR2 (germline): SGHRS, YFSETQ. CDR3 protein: CASSPGQGLTTGELFF. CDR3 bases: TGCGCCAGCAGCCCGGGACAGGGGCTTACCACCGGGGAGCTGTTTTTT.

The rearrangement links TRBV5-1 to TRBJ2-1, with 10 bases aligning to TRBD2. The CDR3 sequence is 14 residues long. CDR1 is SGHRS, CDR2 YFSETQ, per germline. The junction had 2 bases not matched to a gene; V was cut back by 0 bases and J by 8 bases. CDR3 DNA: TGCGCCAGCAGCTTGGACCTAGCGGGAGATGAGCAGTTCTTC. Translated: CASSLDLAGDEQFF.

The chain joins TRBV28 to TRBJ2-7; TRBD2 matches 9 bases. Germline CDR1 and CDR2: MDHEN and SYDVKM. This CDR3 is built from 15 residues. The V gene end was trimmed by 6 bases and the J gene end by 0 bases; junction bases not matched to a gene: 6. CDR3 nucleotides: TGTGCCAGCAGCAGCGGGGGGACTGACTCCTACGAGCAGTACTTC. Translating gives CASSSGGTDSYEQYF.

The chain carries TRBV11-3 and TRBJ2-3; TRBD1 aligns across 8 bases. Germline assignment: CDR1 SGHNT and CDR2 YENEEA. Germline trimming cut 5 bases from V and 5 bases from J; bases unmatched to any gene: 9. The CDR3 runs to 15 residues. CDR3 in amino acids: CASSPGQGSGDTQYF. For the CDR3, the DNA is TGTGCCAGCAGCCCCGGACAGGGATCCGGAGATACGCAGTATTTT.

The CDR3 bases are TGTGCCTCTCGGTTGAGGGGCGAAGAGACCCAGTACTTC. It yields the protein CASRLRGEETQYF. The chain carries TRBV19 and TRBJ2-5; D assignment may be TRBD1 or TRBD2 (5 bases each). Trimming stripped 11 bases from V and 3 bases from J, with 16 bases between. Per germline, CDR1 LNHDA and CDR2 SQIVND (reference sequence). The CDR3 runs to 13 residues.

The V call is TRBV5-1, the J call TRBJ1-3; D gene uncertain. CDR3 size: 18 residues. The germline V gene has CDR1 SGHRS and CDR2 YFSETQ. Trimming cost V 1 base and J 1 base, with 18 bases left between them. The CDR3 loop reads CASSLLFADLGSGNTIYF. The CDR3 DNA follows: TGCGCCAGCAGCTTGTTGTTCGCAGACCTGGGGTCTGGAAACACCATATATTTT.

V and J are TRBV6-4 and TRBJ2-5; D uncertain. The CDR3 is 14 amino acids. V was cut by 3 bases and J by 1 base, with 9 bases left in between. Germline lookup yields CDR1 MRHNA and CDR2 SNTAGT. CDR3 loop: CASSDPGAQETQYF. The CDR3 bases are TGTGCCAGCAGTGATCCTGGAGCCCAAGAGACCCAGTACTTC.

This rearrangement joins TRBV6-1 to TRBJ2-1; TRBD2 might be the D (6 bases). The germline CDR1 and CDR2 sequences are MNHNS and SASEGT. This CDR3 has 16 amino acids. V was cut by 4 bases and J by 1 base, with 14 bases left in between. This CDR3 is CASSASRSGSYNEQFF. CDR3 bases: TGTGCCAGCAGTGCTAGCCGGAGCGGGTCCTACAATGAGCAGTTCTTC.

The CDR3 loop is CASSLRETELFF. CDR3 in DNA: TGTGCCAGCAGCCTCCGTGAGACGGAGCTGTTTTTT. The chain recombines TRBV11-3 with TRBJ2-2, with D unresolved. Germline lookup yields CDR1 SGHNT and CDR2 YENEEA. CDR3 size: 12 residues. Trimming stripped 5 bases from V and 10 bases from J, with 11 bases between.

The CDR3 is CASSLGGTDTQYF. The CDR3, as DNA: TGTGCCAGCAGCTTAGGGGGGACAGATACGCAGTATTTT. The rearrangement links TRBV7-6 to TRBJ2-3, with D perhaps given as TRBD1 or TRBD2 (5 bases each). The CDR3 is made up of 13 amino acids. Trimming pared 1 base from V and 3 bases from J, leaving 5 bases between. CDR1 and CDR2 (germline): SGHVS, FNYEAQ.

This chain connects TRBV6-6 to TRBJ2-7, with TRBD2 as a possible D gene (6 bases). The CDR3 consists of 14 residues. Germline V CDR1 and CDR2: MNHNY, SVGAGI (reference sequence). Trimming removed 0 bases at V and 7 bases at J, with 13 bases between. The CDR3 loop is CASSYSRENGEQYF. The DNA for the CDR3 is TGTGCCAGCAGTTACTCCCGGGAGAATGGTGAGCAGTACTTC.

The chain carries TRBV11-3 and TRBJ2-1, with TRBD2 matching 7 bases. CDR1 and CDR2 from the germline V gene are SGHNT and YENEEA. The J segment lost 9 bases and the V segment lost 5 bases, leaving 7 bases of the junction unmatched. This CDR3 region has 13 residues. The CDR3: CASSVGRVGEQFF. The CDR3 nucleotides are TGTGCCAGCAGCGTTGGGAGGGTAGGTGAGCAGTTCTTC. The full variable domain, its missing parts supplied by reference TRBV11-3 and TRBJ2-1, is EAGVVQSPRYKIIEKKQPVAFWCNPISGHNTLYWYLQNLGQGPELLIRYENEEAVDDSQLPKDRFSAERLKGVDSTLKIQPAELGDSAVYLCASSVGRVGEQFFGPGTRLTVL.

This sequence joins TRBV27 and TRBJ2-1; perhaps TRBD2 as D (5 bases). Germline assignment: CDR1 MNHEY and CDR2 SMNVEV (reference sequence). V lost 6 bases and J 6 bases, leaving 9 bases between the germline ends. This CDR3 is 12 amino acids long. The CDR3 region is CASRRTGNEQFF. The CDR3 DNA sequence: TGTGCCAGCAGGCGGACTGGCAATGAGCAGTTCTTC.

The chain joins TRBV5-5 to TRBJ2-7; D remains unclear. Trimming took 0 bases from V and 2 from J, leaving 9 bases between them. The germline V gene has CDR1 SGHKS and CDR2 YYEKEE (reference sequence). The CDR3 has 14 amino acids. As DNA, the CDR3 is TGTGCCAGCAGCTTGGTAATGTCAGCCTACGAGCAGTACTTC. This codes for CASSLVMSAYEQYF. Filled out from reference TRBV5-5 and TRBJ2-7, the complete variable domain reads DAGVTQSPTHLIKTRGQQVTLRCSPISGHKSVSWYQQVLGQGPQFIFQYYEKEERGRGNFPDRFSARQFPNYSSELNVNALLLGDSALYLCASSLVMSAYEQYFGPGTRLTVT.

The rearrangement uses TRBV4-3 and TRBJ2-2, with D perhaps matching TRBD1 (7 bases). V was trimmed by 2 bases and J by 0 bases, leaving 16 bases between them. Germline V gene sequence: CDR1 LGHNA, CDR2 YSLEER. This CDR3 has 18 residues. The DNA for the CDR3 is TGCGCCAGCAGCCAACTCCAGGGGGGACTTGCGAACACCGGGGAGCTGTTTTTT. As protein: CASSQLQGGLANTGELFF.

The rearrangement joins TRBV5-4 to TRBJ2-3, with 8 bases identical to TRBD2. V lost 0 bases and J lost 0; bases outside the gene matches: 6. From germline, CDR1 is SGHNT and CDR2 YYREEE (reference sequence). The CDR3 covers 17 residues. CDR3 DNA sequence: TGTGCCAGCAGCTTGGTCCCGGGACTAGGGAGCACAGATACGCAGTATTTT. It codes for CASSLVPGLGSTDTQYF.

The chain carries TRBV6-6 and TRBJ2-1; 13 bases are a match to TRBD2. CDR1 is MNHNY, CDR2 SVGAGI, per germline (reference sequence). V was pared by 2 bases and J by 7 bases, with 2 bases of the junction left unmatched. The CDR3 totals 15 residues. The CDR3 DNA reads TGTGCCAGCAGTTACGGGACTAGCGGGAAGAATGAGCAGTTCTTC. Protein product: CASSYGTSGKNEQFF.